Presented here are 24 T cell receptor beta chains from one specimen sequenced in a study of monozygotic twins with inflammatory bowel disease (dated 2019 in TCRdb). Receptors were amplified or captured by 5' RACE. The sequencer was an Illumina HiSeq 2500. Each entry corresponds to one CDR3 protein sequence from reads that TCRdb reprocessed, and DNA is not given. This sample's table contains about 350,000 distinct CDR3 sequences. The ten largest account for 2% to 2.5% of the sample. The sequencing input was blood. The receptors were gathered from a human donor with ulcerative colitis or Crohn's disease, or a healthy co-twin of an affected twin (not recorded which).

V gene TRBV9 combines with J gene TRBJ2-3. This CDR3 contains 14 residues. Germline V gene data show CDR1 as SGDLS and CDR2 as YYNGEE. CDR3 loop: CASSVALNTDTQYF.

The chain couples TRBV30 to TRBJ1-5. This CDR3 contains 14 residues. CDR1 and CDR2 from the germline V gene are GTSNPN and SVGIG (reference sequence). The CDR3 here is CAWRAAGSNQPQHF.

The gene calls are TRBV28 and TRBJ2-1; lacking DNA, the TRBD1 call made by TCRdb goes unchecked. This CDR3 has 15 amino acids. CDR1 MDHEN and CDR2 SYDVKM come from the germline V gene. The CDR3 loop is CASSWEYRGDNEQFF.

The rearrangement joins TRBV7-9 to TRBJ2-1; checking the TCRdb D call of TRBD1 is not possible without DNA. There are 13 residues in the CDR3. In germline, CDR1 is SEHNR, CDR2 FQNEAQ (reference sequence). This CDR3 is CASSLSRGNEQFF.

V usage is TRBV4-1 and J usage is TRBJ2-4; TCRdb names TRBD2, which stays unverified in the absence of DNA. Per germline, CDR1 MGHRA and CDR2 YSYEKL. The CDR3 contains 15 residues. CDR3 region: CASSQEAVAKNIQYF.

This sequence joins TRBV6-5 and TRBJ2-1; TCRdb calls TRBD2, which cannot be checked without DNA. This CDR3 contains 18 residues. Germline CDR1 MNHEY, CDR2 SVGAGI. Here the CDR3 reads CASSYSMWASSSYNEQFF.

The CDR3 sequence is CASSQADFYEQYF. V is TRBV18 and J is TRBJ2-7. CDR3 length: 13 amino acids. Germline values: CDR1 KGHSH, CDR2 LQKENI. Full variable domain (outside the CDR3, taken from reference TRBV18 and TRBJ2-7): NAGVMQNPRHLVRRRGQEARLRCSPMKGHSHVYWYRQLPEEGLKFMVYLQKENIIDESGMPKERFSAEFPKEGPSILRIQQVVRGDSAAYFCASSQADFYEQYFGPGTRLTVT.

This rearrangement joins TRBV7-2 to TRBJ2-3; TCRdb lists TRBD1, though no DNA is available to test this call. The V gene's germline CDR1 is SGHTA and CDR2 FQGNSA. The CDR3 is made up of 14 amino acids. The CDR3 sequence: CASTPGGGTDTQYF. The variable domain in full, completed from reference TRBV7-2 and TRBJ2-3, reads GAGVSQSPSNKVTEKGKDVELRCDPISGHTALYWYRQSLGQGLEFLIYFQGNSAPDKSGLPSDRFSAERTGGSVSTLTIQRTQQEDSAVYLCASTPGGGTDTQYFGPGTRLTVL.

The chain joins TRBV7-2 to TRBJ1-1. The CDR3 covers 13 residues. The germline V gene encodes CDR1 SGHTA and CDR2 FQGNSA. The CDR3 here is CASSPNTRTEAFF.

The chain links TRBV4-1 to TRBJ1-5. The CDR3 consists of 14 residues. Per germline, CDR1 MGHRA and CDR2 YSYEKL. The CDR3 sequence is CASSLSGLYQPQHF.

The rearrangement links TRBV10-3 to TRBJ2-3; the D call from TCRdb, TRBD2, cannot be confirmed without DNA. The CDR3 is 19 residues long. From germline, CDR1 is ENHRY and CDR2 SYGVKD. The CDR3 protein is CAISEQRERRRSMADTQYF.

This chain connects TRBV2 to TRBJ2-5; as DNA is missing, the TRBD2 call by TCRdb cannot be tested. This CDR3 is 14 amino acids long. CDR1 and CDR2 (germline): SNHLY, FYNNEI. CDR3 sequence reads: CASRKRLGGETQYF.

The V call is TRBV14, the J call TRBJ2-2; TCRdb indicates TRBD2, and absent DNA this call remains unverified. The CDR3 runs to 16 residues. Germline CDR1 and CDR2: SGHDN and FVKESK. CDR3 residues: CASSQVAGGGTGELFF.

The V call is TRBV2, the J call TRBJ2-1; there is no DNA to check the TCRdb D call of TRBD2. The germline CDR1 and CDR2 sequences are SNHLY and FYNNEI. This CDR3 has 15 amino acids. The CDR3 reads CASRSLAGGYNEQFF.

The rearrangement joins TRBV11-2 to TRBJ2-1; TCRdb designates TRBD2, a call that cannot be tested without DNA. CDR3 length: 15 amino acids. CDR1 SGHAT and CDR2 FQNNGV come from the germline V gene. The CDR3 loop is CASSLWTSGGGEQFF.

The V and J genes are TRBV19 and TRBJ1-2. CDR1 is LNHDA, CDR2 SQIVND, per germline (reference sequence). The CDR3 totals 14 residues. CDR3 region: CASRIPSARYGYTF.

The genes are TRBV20-1 and TRBJ2-1; TCRdb outputs TRBD2, but without DNA this stays unchecked. This CDR3 is 13 amino acids long. Looked up from germline, CDR1 is DFQATT and CDR2 is SNEGSKA (reference sequence). CDR3 loop: CSVRTSRHNEQFF.

J is TRBJ1-2 and V is TRBV12-3 or TRBV12-4; the D gene TCRdb calls, TRBD1, cannot be checked with no DNA. CDR3 length: 15 amino acids. This CDR3 is CASSLWDRANYGYTF.

This sequence joins TRBV3-1 and TRBJ2-2; the D gene TCRdb calls, TRBD2, cannot be checked with no DNA. Germline assignment: CDR1 LGHDT and CDR2 YNNKEL (reference sequence). The CDR3 covers 17 residues. CDR3 sequence reads: CASSPTRLVANTGELFF.

J is TRBJ2-3 and V is TRBV7-2; TCRdb reports TRBD2, a call that lacks DNA to check it against. This CDR3 spans 17 amino acids. Germline V gives CDR1 SGHTA, CDR2 FQGNSA. The CDR3 loop is CASSSPPLTSGRVTQYF.

The gene calls are TRBV20-1 and TRBJ1-5. Germline V gene sequence: CDR1 DFQATT, CDR2 SNEGSKA (reference sequence). The CDR3 covers 13 residues. Here the CDR3 reads CSARDYGDQPQHF.

The chain has TRBV28 and TRBJ1-1; no DNA is available, so the TRBD1 call from TCRdb remains unchecked. CDR1 is MDHEN, CDR2 SYDVKM, per germline. This CDR3 is 12 amino acids long. The CDR3 loop is CASSLRGYPAFF.

The rearrangement uses TRBV7-9 and TRBJ2-1; TCRdb indicates TRBD2, and absent DNA this call remains unverified. Per germline, CDR1 SEHNR and CDR2 FQNEAQ (reference sequence). This CDR3 is 14 amino acids long. The CDR3 loop reads CASSPRTSSNEQFF.

The V gene is TRBV4-1, the J gene TRBJ2-1; TCRdb names TRBD2, which stays unverified in the absence of DNA. The germline gives CDR1 MGHRA, CDR2 YSYEKL. The CDR3 has 16 amino acids. CDR3 residues: CASSQELAGFINEQFF.